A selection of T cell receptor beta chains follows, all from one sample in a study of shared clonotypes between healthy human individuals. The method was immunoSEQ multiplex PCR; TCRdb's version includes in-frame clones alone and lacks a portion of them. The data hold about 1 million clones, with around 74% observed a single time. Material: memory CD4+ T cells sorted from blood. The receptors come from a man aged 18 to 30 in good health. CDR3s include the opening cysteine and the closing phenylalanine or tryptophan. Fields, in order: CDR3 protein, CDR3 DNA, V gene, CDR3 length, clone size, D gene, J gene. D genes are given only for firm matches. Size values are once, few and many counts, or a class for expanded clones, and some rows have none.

CDR3 protein: CASSDPGGPSEQYF
CDR3 DNA: TGCGCCAGCAGTGACCCCGGGGGGCCCAGCGAGCAGTACTTC
V gene: TRBV10-1
CDR3 length: 14
clone size: NA
D gene: NA
J gene: TRBJ2-7

CDR3 protein: CASSLTSGGTDTQYF
CDR3 DNA: TGCGCCAGCAGCTTGACCAGCGGGGGCACAGATACGCAGTATTTT
V gene: TRBV5-1
CDR3 length: 15
clone size: NA
D gene: TRBD2
J gene: TRBJ2-3

CDR3 protein: CASSRISSGNTIYF
CDR3 DNA: TGTGCCAGCAGTCGGATCAGCTCTGGAAACACCATATATTTT
V gene: TRBV6-5
CDR3 length: 14
clone size: NA
D gene: NA
J gene: TRBJ1-3

CDR3 protein: CASGGGIGEQFF
CDR3 DNA: TGTGCCAGTGGCGGGGGAATCGGTGAGCAGTTCTTC
V gene: TRBV2
CDR3 length: 12
clone size: NA
D gene: TRBD2
J gene: TRBJ2-1

CDR3 protein: CASSQERGIGELFF
CDR3 DNA: TGTGCCAGCAGCCAAGAAAGGGGGATCGGGGAGCTGTTTTTT
V gene: TRBV14
CDR3 length: 14
clone size: NA
D gene: NA
J gene: TRBJ2-2

CDR3 protein: CASRTRLSLTDTQYF
CDR3 DNA: TGTGCCAGTAGAACCAGACTCTCCCTCACAGATACGCAGTATTTT
V gene: TRBV19
CDR3 length: 15
clone size: NA
D gene: NA
J gene: TRBJ2-3

CDR3 protein: CASSSTGSGYEQYF
CDR3 DNA: TGTGCCAGCAGTTCCACAGGGTCCGGCTACGAGCAGTACTTC
V gene: TRBV6-5
CDR3 length: 14
clone size: NA
D gene: NA
J gene: TRBJ2-7

CDR3 protein: CASSLYWLQGGQETQYF
CDR3 DNA: TGTGCCAGCAGCTTATATTGGCTACAGGGCGGCCAAGAGACCCAGTACTTC
V gene: TRBV11-2
CDR3 length: 17
clone size: once
D gene: NA
J gene: TRBJ2-5

CDR3 protein: CASSSHPLAVYNEQFF
CDR3 DNA: TGTGCCAGCAGCTCGCATCCCCTAGCGGTCTACAATGAGCAGTTCTTC
V gene: TRBV5-5
CDR3 length: 16
clone size: NA
D gene: TRBD2
J gene: TRBJ2-1

CDR3 protein: CASGAGTGGTEAFF
CDR3 DNA: TGCGCCAGCGGGGCCGGGACAGGGGGCACTGAAGCTTTCTTT
V gene: TRBV5-1
CDR3 length: 14
clone size: NA
D gene: TRBD1
J gene: TRBJ1-1

CDR3 protein: CAGRSGGDTEAFF
CDR3 DNA: TGTGCCGGTCGGTCGGGGGGAGACACTGAAGCTTTCTTT
V gene: TRBV28
CDR3 length: 13
clone size: once
D gene: NA
J gene: TRBJ1-1

CDR3 protein: CASSTGTGGFDEQYF
CDR3 DNA: TGTGCCAGCTCAACCGGGACAGGGGGCTTCGACGAGCAGTACTTC
V gene: TRBV18
CDR3 length: 15
clone size: NA
D gene: TRBD1
J gene: TRBJ2-7

CDR3 protein: CASSSPGVEGYTF
CDR3 DNA: TGTGCCAGCAGCTCACCAGGGGTAGAGGGCTACACCTTC
V gene: TRBV11-2
CDR3 length: 13
clone size: NA
D gene: NA
J gene: TRBJ1-2

CDR3 protein: CASTLQEGYEQYF
CDR3 DNA: TGTGCCAGCACCCTCCAGGAGGGCTACGAGCAGTACTTC
V gene: TRBV28
CDR3 length: 13
clone size: NA
D gene: NA
J gene: TRBJ2-7

CDR3 protein: CASRLTPTGELFF
CDR3 DNA: TGTGCCAGCAGGCTTACACCCACCGGGGAGCTGTTTTTT
V gene: TRBV2
CDR3 length: 13
clone size: NA
D gene: NA
J gene: TRBJ2-2

CDR3 protein: CASRGDRRLNTEAFF
CDR3 DNA: TGTGCCAGCAGGGGTGACAGGCGGCTGAACACTGAAGCTTTCTTT
V gene: TRBV6-1
CDR3 length: 15
clone size: NA
D gene: NA
J gene: TRBJ1-1

CDR3 protein: CASSFAGGDQPLHF
CDR3 DNA: TGCGCCAGCAGCTTTGCAGGGGGCGATCAACCCCTCCACTTC
V gene: TRBV5-1
CDR3 length: 14
clone size: NA
D gene: TRBD1
J gene: TRBJ1-6

CDR3 protein: CASSYPASAYEQYF
CDR3 DNA: TGTGCCAGCAGTTACCCTGCTTCGGCCTACGAGCAGTACTTC
V gene: TRBV6-5
CDR3 length: 14
clone size: once
D gene: NA
J gene: TRBJ2-7

CDR3 protein: CASNRGPSSGANVLTF
CDR3 DNA: TGTGCCAGCAATCGGGGGCCAAGCTCTGGGGCCAACGTCCTGACTTTC
V gene: TRBV2
CDR3 length: 16
clone size: NA
D gene: NA
J gene: TRBJ2-6

CDR3 protein: CAISEARERPMREDGYTF
CDR3 DNA: TGTGCCATCAGTGAGGCGCGAGAAAGGCCCATGAGGGAGGATGGCTACACCTTC
V gene: TRBV10-3
CDR3 length: 18
clone size: once
D gene: NA
J gene: TRBJ1-2

CDR3 protein: CASSFSGGRNQPQHF
CDR3 DNA: TGTGCCAGCAGTTTTTCAGGGGGCCGGAATCAGCCCCAGCATTTT
V gene: TRBV28
CDR3 length: 15
clone size: NA
D gene: TRBD1
J gene: TRBJ1-5

CDR3 protein: CASSPSGRRADTQYF
CDR3 DNA: TGTGCCAGCAGCCCGAGCGGGAGAAGAGCAGATACGCAGTATTTT
V gene: TRBV7-2
CDR3 length: 15
clone size: NA
D gene: TRBD2
J gene: TRBJ2-3

CDR3 protein: CAWSLFGNTIYF
CDR3 DNA: TGTGCCTGGAGTCTCTTTGGAAACACCATATATTTT
V gene: TRBV30
CDR3 length: 12
clone size: few
D gene: NA
J gene: TRBJ1-3

CDR3 protein: CASSSHPQGGRADTQYF
CDR3 DNA: TGTGCCAGCAGTTCCCACCCACAGGGGGGTAGGGCAGATACGCAGTATTTT
V gene: TRBV28
CDR3 length: 17
clone size: NA
D gene: TRBD1
J gene: TRBJ2-3

CDR3 protein: CATSRDQGQPQHF
CDR3 DNA: TGTGCCACCAGCAGAGATCAGGGGCAGCCCCAGCATTTT
V gene: TRBV15
CDR3 length: 13
clone size: NA
D gene: NA
J gene: TRBJ1-5

CDR3 protein: CASSLEHSNTEAFF
CDR3 DNA: TGTGCCAGCAGCTTAGAACACTCGAACACTGAAGCTTTCTTT
V gene: TRBV7-9
CDR3 length: 14
clone size: NA
D gene: NA
J gene: TRBJ1-1

CDR3 protein: CASSIRRAGTPNQPQHF
CDR3 DNA: TGTGCCAGTAGTATTCGGCGGGCTGGGACCCCTAATCAGCCCCAGCATTTT
V gene: TRBV19
CDR3 length: 17
clone size: NA
D gene: NA
J gene: TRBJ1-5

CDR3 protein: CASSRGQGPYEQYF
CDR3 DNA: TGTGCCAGCAGCCGGGGACAGGGTCCCTACGAGCAGTACTTC
V gene: TRBV5-4
CDR3 length: 14
clone size: NA
D gene: TRBD1
J gene: TRBJ2-7

CDR3 protein: CASSLTSGREEQFF
CDR3 DNA: TGCGCCAGCAGCTTGACTAGCGGGAGAGAAGAGCAGTTCTTC
V gene: TRBV5-1
CDR3 length: 14
clone size: NA
D gene: TRBD2
J gene: TRBJ2-1

CDR3 protein: CASSELGTVYSGNTIYF
CDR3 DNA: TGTGCCAGCAGTGAACTCGGGACAGTCTACTCTGGAAACACCATATATTTT
V gene: TRBV2
CDR3 length: 17
clone size: NA
D gene: TRBD1
J gene: TRBJ1-3

CDR3 protein: CASSSTGRGTQYF
CDR3 DNA: TGTGCCAGCAGCTCGACTGGCAGGGGAACCCAGTACTTC
V gene: TRBV5-6
CDR3 length: 13
clone size: NA
D gene: NA
J gene: TRBJ2-5

CDR3 protein: CASSFRDRGGYTF
CDR3 DNA: TGTGCCAGCAGTTTCCGGGACAGGGGTGGCTACACCTTC
V gene: TRBV7-9
CDR3 length: 13
clone size: NA
D gene: TRBD1
J gene: TRBJ1-2

CDR3 protein: CASSLADRTGGYGYTF
CDR3 DNA: TGTGCCAGCAGCTTGGCGGACCGGACGGGGGGCTATGGCTACACCTTC
V gene: TRBV5-4
CDR3 length: 16
clone size: NA
D gene: NA
J gene: TRBJ1-2